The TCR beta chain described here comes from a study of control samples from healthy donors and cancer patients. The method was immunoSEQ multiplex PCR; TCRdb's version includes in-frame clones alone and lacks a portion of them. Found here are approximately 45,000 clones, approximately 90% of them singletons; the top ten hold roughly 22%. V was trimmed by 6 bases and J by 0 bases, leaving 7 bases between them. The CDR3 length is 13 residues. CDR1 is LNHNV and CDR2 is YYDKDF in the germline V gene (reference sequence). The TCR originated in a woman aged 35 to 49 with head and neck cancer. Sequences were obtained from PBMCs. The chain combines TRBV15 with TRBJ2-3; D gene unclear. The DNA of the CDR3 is TGTGCCACCAGTAAGGCCAGCACAGATACGCAGTATTTT. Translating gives CATSKASTDTQYF.